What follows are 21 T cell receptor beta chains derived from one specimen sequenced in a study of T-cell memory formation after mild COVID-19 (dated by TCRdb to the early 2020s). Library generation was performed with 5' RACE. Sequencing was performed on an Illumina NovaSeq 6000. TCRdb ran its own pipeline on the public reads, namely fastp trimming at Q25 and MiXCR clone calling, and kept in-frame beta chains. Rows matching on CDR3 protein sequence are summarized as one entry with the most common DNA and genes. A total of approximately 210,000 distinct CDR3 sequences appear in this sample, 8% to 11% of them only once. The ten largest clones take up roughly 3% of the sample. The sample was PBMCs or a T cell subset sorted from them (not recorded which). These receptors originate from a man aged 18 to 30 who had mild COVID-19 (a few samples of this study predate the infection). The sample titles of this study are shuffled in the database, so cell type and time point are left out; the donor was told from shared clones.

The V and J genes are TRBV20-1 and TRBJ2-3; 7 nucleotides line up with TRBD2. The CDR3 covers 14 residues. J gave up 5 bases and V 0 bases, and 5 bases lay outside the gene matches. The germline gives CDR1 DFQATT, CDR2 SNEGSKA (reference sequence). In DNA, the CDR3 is TGCAGTGCTAGAGATGCGGGGGTTGGAGATACGCAGTATTTT. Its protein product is CSARDAGVGDTQYF.

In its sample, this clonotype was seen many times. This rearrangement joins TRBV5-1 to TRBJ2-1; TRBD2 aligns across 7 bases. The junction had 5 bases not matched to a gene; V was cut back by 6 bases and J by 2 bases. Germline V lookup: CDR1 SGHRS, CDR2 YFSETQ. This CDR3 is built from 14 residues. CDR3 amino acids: CASKAGETYNEQFF. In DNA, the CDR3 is TGCGCCAGCAAGGCGGGGGAGACCTACAATGAGCAGTTCTTC.

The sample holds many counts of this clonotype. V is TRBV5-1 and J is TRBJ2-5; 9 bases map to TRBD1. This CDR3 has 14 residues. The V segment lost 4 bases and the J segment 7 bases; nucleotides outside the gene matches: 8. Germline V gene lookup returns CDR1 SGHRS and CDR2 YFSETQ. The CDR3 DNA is TGCGCCAGCAGCCTAGGGACAGGGCAGGGGACCCAGTACTTC. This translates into CASSLGTGQGTQYF.

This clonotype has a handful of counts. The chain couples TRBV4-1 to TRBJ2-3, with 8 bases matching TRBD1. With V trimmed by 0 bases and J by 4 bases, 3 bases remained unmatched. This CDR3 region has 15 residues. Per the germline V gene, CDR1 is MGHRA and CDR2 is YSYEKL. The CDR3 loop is CASSQDGTGADTQYF. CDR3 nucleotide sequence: TGCGCCAGCAGCCAAGATGGGACAGGCGCAGATACGCAGTATTTT.

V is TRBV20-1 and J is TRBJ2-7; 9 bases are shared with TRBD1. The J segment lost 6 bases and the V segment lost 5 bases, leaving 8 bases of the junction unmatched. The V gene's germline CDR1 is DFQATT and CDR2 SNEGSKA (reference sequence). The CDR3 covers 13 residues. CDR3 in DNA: TGCAGTGCTCCTAGGACAGGGGCTCTCGAGCAGTACTTC. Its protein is CSAPRTGALEQYF.

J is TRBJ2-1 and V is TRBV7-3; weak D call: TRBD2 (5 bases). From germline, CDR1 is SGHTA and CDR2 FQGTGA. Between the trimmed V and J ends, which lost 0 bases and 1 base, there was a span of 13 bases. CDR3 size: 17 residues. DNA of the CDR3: TGTGCCAGCAGCTTAACATCGGGGAATCCATCCTACAATGAGCAGTTCTTC. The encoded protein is CASSLTSGNPSYNEQFF.

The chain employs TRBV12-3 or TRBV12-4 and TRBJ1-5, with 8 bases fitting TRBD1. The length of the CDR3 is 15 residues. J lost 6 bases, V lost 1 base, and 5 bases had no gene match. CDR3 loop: CASSLDRTGLQPQHF. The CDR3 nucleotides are TGTGCCAGCAGTTTAGACCGGACAGGGCTTCAGCCCCAGCATTTT.

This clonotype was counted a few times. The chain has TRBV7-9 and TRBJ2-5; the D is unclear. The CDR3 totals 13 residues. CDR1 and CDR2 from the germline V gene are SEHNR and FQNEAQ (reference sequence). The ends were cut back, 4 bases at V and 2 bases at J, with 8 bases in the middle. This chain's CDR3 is CASSSTEQETQYF. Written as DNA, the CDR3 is TGTGCCAGCAGCTCCACCGAACAAGAGACCCAGTACTTC.

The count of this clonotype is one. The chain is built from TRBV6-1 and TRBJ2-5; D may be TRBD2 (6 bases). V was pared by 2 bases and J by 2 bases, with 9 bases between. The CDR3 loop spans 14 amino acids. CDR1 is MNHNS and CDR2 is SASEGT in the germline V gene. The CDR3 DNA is TGTGCCAGCAGTGAATTGGGACTGCAAGAGACCCAGTACTTC. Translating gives CASSELGLQETQYF.

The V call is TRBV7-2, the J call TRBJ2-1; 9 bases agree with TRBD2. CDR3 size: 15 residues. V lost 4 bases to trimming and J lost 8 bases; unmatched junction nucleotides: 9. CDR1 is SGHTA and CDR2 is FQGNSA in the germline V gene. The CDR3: CASSWPGLAHHEQFF. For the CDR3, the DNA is TGTGCCAGCAGCTGGCCGGGACTAGCTCACCATGAGCAGTTCTTC.

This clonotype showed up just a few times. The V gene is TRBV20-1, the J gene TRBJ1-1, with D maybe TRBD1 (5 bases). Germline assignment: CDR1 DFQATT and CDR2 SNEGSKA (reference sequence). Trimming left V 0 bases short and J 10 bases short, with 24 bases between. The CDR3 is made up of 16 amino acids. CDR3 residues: CSARDGARMFGLGAFF. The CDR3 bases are TGCAGTGCTAGAGATGGGGCAAGGATGTTCGGTCTAGGAGCTTTCTTT.

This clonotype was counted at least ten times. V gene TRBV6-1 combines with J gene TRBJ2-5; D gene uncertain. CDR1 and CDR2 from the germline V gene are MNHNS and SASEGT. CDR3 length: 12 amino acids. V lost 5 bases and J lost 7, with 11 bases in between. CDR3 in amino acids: CASSITRGTQYF. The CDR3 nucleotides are TGTGCCAGCAGTATAACTCGCGGGACCCAGTACTTC.

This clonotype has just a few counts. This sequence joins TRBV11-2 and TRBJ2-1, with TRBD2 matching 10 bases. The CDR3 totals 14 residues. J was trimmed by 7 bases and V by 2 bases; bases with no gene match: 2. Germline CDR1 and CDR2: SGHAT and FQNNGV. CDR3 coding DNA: TGTGCCAGCAGCTTATCTAGCGGGGGTAATGAGCAGTTCTTC. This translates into CASSLSSGGNEQFF.

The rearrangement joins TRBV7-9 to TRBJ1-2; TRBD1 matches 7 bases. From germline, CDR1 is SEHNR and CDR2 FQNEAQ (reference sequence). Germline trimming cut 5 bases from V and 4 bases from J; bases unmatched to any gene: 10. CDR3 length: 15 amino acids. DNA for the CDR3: TGTGCCAGCAGCCAGGGGGTAACAGGGTTCTATGGCTACACCTTC. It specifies CASSQGVTGFYGYTF.

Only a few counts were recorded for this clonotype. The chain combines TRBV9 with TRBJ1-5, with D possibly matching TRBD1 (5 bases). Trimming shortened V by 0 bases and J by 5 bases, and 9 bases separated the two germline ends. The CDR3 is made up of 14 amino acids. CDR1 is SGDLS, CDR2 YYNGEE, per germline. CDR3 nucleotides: TGTGCCAGCAGCGTAGCTGGGACGTATCAGCCCCAGCATTTT. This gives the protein CASSVAGTYQPQHF.

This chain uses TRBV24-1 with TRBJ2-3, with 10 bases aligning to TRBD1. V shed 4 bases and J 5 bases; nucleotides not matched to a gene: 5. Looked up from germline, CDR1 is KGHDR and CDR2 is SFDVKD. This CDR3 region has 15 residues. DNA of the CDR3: TGTGCCACCAGTGACCCTGGACAGGGGGGAGATACGCAGTATTTT. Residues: CATSDPGQGGDTQYF.

The CDR3 nucleotides are TGTGCCAGCAGCTTGGTAACAGAGACCCAGTACTTC. It is translated as CASSLVTETQYF. The rearrangement links TRBV5-6 to TRBJ2-5; D gene unclear. Germline CDR1 is SGHDT and CDR2 is YYEEEE. This CDR3 comprises 12 residues. Trimming stripped 0 bases from V and 4 bases from J, with 4 bases between.

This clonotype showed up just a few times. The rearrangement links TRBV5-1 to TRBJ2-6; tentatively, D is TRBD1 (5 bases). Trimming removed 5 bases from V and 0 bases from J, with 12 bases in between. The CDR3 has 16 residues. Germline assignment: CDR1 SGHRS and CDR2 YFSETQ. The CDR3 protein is CASSFDSSSGANVLTF. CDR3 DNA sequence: TGCGCCAGCAGTTTCGACAGTAGCTCTGGGGCCAACGTCCTGACTTTC.

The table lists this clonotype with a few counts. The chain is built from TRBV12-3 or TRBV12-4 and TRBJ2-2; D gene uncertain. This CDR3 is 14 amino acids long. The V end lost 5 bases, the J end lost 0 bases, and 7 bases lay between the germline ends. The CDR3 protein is CASSPDPNTGELFF. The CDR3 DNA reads TGTGCCAGCAGTCCGGACCCGAACACCGGGGAGCTGTTTTTT.

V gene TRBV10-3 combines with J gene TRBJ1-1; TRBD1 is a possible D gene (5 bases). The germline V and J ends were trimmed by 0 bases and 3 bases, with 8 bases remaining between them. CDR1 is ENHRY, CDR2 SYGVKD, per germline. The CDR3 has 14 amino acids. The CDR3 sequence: CAISESKGYTEAFF. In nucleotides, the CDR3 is TGTGCCATCAGTGAGTCTAAGGGGTACACTGAAGCTTTCTTT.

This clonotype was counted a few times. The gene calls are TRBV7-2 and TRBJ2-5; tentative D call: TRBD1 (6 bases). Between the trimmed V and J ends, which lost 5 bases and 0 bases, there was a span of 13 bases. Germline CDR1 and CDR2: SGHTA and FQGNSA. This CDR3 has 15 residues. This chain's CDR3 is CASSRERTDQETQYF. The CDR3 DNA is TGTGCCAGCAGCCGCGAGAGGACAGACCAAGAGACCCAGTACTTC.